This T cell receptor (beta chain) stems from a study of blood T cell repertoires in COVID-19. Overall study context: Donors in the United States, Italy and Spain gave samples during acute or convalescent COVID-19. Nucleic acid was either cDNA or gDNA, and it came from T cells, B-cell-depleted T cells, or PBMCs.

Source study methods: Amplification with reference gene primers provided the estimates of nucleated cell counts. Measured with immunoSEQ multiplex PCR; TCRdb has only the in-frame clones, and not every one. For V, J and clone size, that table is used; D and trimming come from the DNA. This repertoire shows about 190,000 clones, approximately 82% found once; its top ten account for 2.5% to 3.5%. CDR1 and CDR2 (germline): SGHDN, FVKESK. V was shortened by 6 bases and J by 1 base, with 12 bases between the two germline ends. The length of the CDR3 is 14 residues. The material sequenced was peripheral blood. The sequence was collected from a middle-aged man with active or convalescent COVID-19. The chain is built from TRBV14 and TRBJ1-1; no clear D gene. In nucleotides, the CDR3 is TGTGCCAGCAGTTCCTCCAGGCCGAACACTGAAGCTTTCTTT. It is translated as CASSSSRPNTEAFF.